Listed below are T cell receptor beta chains from one sample, sequenced in a study of T-cell memory formation after mild COVID-19. TCRdb fed the 5' RACE reads into MiXCR, producing one record per CDR3 protein. The data show hundreds of thousands of distinct CDR3 sequences, approximately 23% seen once. The sequenced material came from PBMCs or a T cell subset sorted from them (not recorded which). Every receptor here comes from an adult woman who had mild COVID-19 (a few samples of this study predate the infection). Cell type and time point are not known. Both conserved end residues are part of each CDR3. A D gene is named only where the DNA matches it firmly. Part of the rows lack a size; the others show once, few, many or a class for expanded clones.

CDR3	DNA	D	V	J	size
CASSLFNTAALSVYEQYF	TGTGCCAGCAGCTTGTTCAACACGGCGGCCCTAAGTGTCTACGAGCAGTACTTC	NA	TRBV5-6	TRBJ2-7	many
CASSFDRGLGYTF	TGTGCCAGCAGTTTCGACAGGGGGCTTGGCTACACCTTC	TRBD1	TRBV12-3/TRBV12-4	TRBJ1-2	few
CSVERFIGPNEQFF	TGCAGCGTTGAACGATTTATCGGACCCAATGAGCAGTTCTTC	NA	TRBV29-1	TRBJ2-1	NA
CSARPPRDSNYGYTF	TGCAGTGCTAGACCACCCAGGGACAGTAACTATGGCTACACCTTC	TRBD1	TRBV20-1	TRBJ1-2	NA
CASQPGQGSYEQYF	TGTGCCAGCCAACCGGGACAGGGGTCCTACGAGCAGTACTTC	TRBD1	TRBV12-3/TRBV12-4	TRBJ2-7	few
CATSRTIQETQYF	TGTGCCACCAGCAGAACCATTCAAGAGACCCAGTACTTC	NA	TRBV15	TRBJ2-5	NA
CASSLGLLGGRAGELFF	TGTGCCAGCAGCTTGGGGTTGTTGGGGGGGCGAGCCGGGGAGCTGTTTTTT	NA	TRBV11-2	TRBJ2-2	NA
CASSSPRGDNEQFF	TGTGCCAGCAGCTCACCCCGGGGAGACAATGAGCAGTTCTTC	NA	TRBV5-4	TRBJ2-1	NA
CASSHGLVPYEQYF	TGTGCCAGCAGCCACGGATTGGTGCCCTACGAGCAGTACTTC	NA	TRBV11-3	TRBJ2-7	NA
CASSYSREGYEQYF	TGTGCCAGCAGTTACTCGCGGGAGGGGTACGAGCAGTACTTC	TRBD2	TRBV6-2/TRBV6-3	TRBJ2-7	few
CASSQVLAGGPFRF	TGTGCCAGCAGCCAAGTACTAGCGGGAGGGCCGTTCAGGTTT	TRBD2	TRBV3-1	TRBJ2-3	few
CASSPRTGVTDTQYF	TGTGCCAGCTCACCTCGGACAGGGGTCACAGATACGCAGTATTTT	TRBD1	TRBV18	TRBJ2-3	NA
CASSFRLGISGNTIYF	TGCGCCAGCAGTTTCCGTTTAGGGATCTCTGGAAACACCATATATTTT	NA	TRBV5-1	TRBJ1-3	NA
CASSYEGGELNTQYF	TGTGCCAGCAGTTACGAGGGAGGAGAATTAAATACGCAGTATTTT	NA	TRBV6-2/TRBV6-3	TRBJ2-3	once
CASSLAGQANTEAFF	TGTGCCAGCAGTTTGGCGGGACAGGCGAACACTGAAGCTTTCTTT	TRBD1	TRBV27	TRBJ1-1	few
CASSWGQVNTEAFF	TGTGCCAGCAGCTGGGGACAGGTAAACACTGAAGCTTTCTTT	TRBD1	TRBV7-2	TRBJ1-1	few
CASSEIRQDNEQFF	TGTGCCAGCAGTGAGATTCGACAGGACAATGAGCAGTTCTTC	NA	TRBV2	TRBJ2-1	NA
CASSTLPGDGYTF	TGTGCCAGCAGCACCCTCCCGGGGGATGGCTACACCTTC	NA	TRBV11-2	TRBJ1-2	NA
CASSPPGPRGHTEAFF	TGTGCCAGCTCACCACCGGGACCGAGGGGGCACACTGAAGCTTTCTTT	TRBD1	TRBV18	TRBJ1-1	few
CASSPPDRPLNNEQFF	TGTGCCAGCAGCCCGCCGGACAGGCCCCTGAACAATGAGCAGTTCTTC	TRBD1	TRBV7-9	TRBJ2-1	few
CASSRDGVSSGNTIYF	TGTGCCAGCAGCCGGGACGGTGTAAGCTCTGGAAACACCATATATTTT	NA	TRBV3-1	TRBJ1-3	many
CATSGQGTGELFF	TGTGCCACCAGCGGACAGGGCACCGGGGAGCTGTTTTTT	TRBD1	TRBV24-1	TRBJ2-2	few
CASSYSKGSGYTF	TGTGCCAGCAGTTACTCGAAAGGGTCTGGCTACACCTTC	NA	TRBV6-5	TRBJ1-2	NA
CASSPRTDNYGYTF	TGCGCCAGCAGCCCCAGGACAGATAACTATGGCTACACCTTC	NA	TRBV5-1	TRBJ1-2	few
CASSTQAGGSYNEQFF	TGTGCCAGCAGCACGCAAGCGGGGGGGTCCTACAATGAGCAGTTCTTC	TRBD2	TRBV7-6	TRBJ2-1	NA
CSAPVAGAPVLYF	TGCAGTGCACCCGTAGCGGGGGCCCCGGTTTTGTATTTT	TRBD2	TRBV20-1	TRBJ2-3	NA
CASSRIASTDTQYF	TGTGCCAGCAGTCGCATAGCTAGCACAGATACGCAGTATTTT	NA	TRBV6-5	TRBJ2-3	many
CSASPGQGASYGYTF	TGCAGTGCCTCCCCGGGACAGGGCGCTTCCTATGGCTACACCTTC	TRBD1	TRBV20-1	TRBJ1-2	many
CASSLDAAAYEQFF	TGTGCCAGCAGCTTAGACGCCGCCGCCTATGAGCAGTTCTTC	NA	TRBV7-2	TRBJ2-1	few
CASSLEGQVYNEQFF	TGTGCCAGCAGCTTGGAGGGGCAGGTATACAATGAGCAGTTCTTC	NA	TRBV11-1	TRBJ2-1	NA
CASSTSSGGLNTGELFF	TGTGCCAGCAGCACTAGCTCCGGAGGGCTTAACACCGGGGAGCTGTTTTTT	NA	TRBV5-4	TRBJ2-2	once
CASSDPRASEAFF	TGTGCCAGCAGTGACCCCAGGGCCTCTGAAGCTTTCTTT	NA	TRBV6-1	TRBJ1-1	NA